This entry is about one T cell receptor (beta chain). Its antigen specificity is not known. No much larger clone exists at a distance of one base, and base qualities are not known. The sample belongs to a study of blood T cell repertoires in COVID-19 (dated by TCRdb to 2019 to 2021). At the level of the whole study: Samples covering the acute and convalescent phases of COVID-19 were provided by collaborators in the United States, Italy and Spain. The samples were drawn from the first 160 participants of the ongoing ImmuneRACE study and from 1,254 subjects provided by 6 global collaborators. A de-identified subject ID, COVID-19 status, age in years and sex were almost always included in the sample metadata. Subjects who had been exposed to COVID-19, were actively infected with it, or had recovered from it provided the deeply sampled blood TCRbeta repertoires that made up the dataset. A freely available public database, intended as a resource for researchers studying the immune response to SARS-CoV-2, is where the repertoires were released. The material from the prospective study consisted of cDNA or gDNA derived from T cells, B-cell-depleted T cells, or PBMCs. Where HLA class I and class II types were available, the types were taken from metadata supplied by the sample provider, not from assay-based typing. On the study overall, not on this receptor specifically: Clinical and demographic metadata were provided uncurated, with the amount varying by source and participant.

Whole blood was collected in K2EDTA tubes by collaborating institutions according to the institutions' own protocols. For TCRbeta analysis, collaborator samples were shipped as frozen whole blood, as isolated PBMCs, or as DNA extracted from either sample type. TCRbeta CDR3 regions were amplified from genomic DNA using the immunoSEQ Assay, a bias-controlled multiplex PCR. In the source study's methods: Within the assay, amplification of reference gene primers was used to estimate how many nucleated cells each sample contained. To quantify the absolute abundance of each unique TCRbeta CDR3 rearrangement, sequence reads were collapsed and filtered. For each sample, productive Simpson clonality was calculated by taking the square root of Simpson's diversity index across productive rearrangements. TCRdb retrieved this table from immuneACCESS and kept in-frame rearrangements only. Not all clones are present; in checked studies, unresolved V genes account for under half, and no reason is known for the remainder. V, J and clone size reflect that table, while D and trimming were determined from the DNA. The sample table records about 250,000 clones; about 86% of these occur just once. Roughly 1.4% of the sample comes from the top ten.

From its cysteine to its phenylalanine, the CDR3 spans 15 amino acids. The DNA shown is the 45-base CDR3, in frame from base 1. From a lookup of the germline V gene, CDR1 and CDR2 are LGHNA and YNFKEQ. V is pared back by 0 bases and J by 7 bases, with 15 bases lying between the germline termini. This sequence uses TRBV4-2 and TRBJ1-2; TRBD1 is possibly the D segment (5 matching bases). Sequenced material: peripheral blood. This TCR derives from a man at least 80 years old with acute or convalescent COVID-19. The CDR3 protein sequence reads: CASSQDVSQAIGYTF. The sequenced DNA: TGTGCCAGCAGCCAAGATGTGTCACAGGCGATTGGCTACACCTTC.